This TCR beta chain was found in a study of cytomegalovirus exposure and HLA in healthy donors. Whole-study context: Earlier, 110 million or so unique TCR beta sequences were recovered from about 200 million T cells by an analysis. The study placed over 65% of its approximately 400 genotyped donors in the Caucasian-associated ancestry cluster.

CDR1 SGHTA and CDR2 FQGNSA come from the germline V gene. The CDR3 totals 14 residues. The V end lost 5 bases, the J end lost 4 bases, and 14 bases lay between the germline ends. Concerning this clone itself: The antigen is unknown.

Use of 60 Vbeta and 13 Jbeta primers characterized the PCR. TCRdb's table, derived via immunoSEQ multiplex PCR, lists solely in-frame clones and lacks some. The data hold 150,000 to 200,000 clones, with 12% observed a single time. Study-wide points: Reportedly, a later analysis found an Asian-associated ancestry cluster had fewer N-insertions than the roughly 670-donor mean. There was a cluster of highly shared sequence variants that was likely a sequencing artifact.

The rearrangement uses TRBV7-2 and TRBJ1-2, with TRBD1 as a possible D gene (6 bases). The source material was PBMCs. The origin of this receptor is a middle-aged man in good health and CMV-seropositive. CDR3 DNA sequence: TGTGCCAGCAGCCCTGGACAGATTCTCTATGGCTACACCTTC. Translating gives CASSPGQILYGYTF.